The next 27 T cell receptor beta chains were all read from a single sample in a study of OX40 agonist ivuxolimab in advanced cancers. The data were produced by immunoSEQ multiplex PCR, yet TCRdb's version contains in-frame clones alone and is incomplete. Among under 100,000 clones listed, 65% to 85% were seen once. The starting material was CD4+ or CD8+ T cells sorted from blood, obtained in a trial of the OX40 agonist ivuxolimab. The receptors here all came from an adult with an advanced solid tumor such as melanoma, head and neck, liver or kidney cancer.

The chain combines TRBV4-3 with TRBJ2-7; possible D gene TRBD2, 6 bases. Germline V lookup: CDR1 LGHNA, CDR2 YSLEER. This CDR3 spans 13 amino acids. V was trimmed by 3 bases and J by 2 bases, leaving 8 bases between them. The CDR3 spells CASSHGGTYEQYF. The CDR3, as DNA: TGCGCCAGCAGCCATGGCGGGACCTACGAGCAGTACTTC.

This chain joins TRBV20-1 and TRBJ2-7; D is unresolved. V was shortened by 5 bases and J by 1 base, with 6 bases between the two germline ends. The CDR3 runs to 11 residues. Germline CDR1 DFQATT, CDR2 SNEGSKA (reference sequence). The CDR3 protein is CSAAGSYEQYF. The CDR3 DNA is TGCAGTGCTGCCGGTTCCTACGAGCAGTACTTC.

This clone was recorded many times. The chain couples TRBV2 to TRBJ1-5, with D possibly matching TRBD1 (5 bases). Trimming stripped 0 bases from V and 5 bases from J, with 11 bases between. CDR1 is SNHLY and CDR2 is FYNNEI in the germline V gene. The CDR3 runs to 15 residues. CDR3 sequence (DNA): TGTGCCAGCAGTGAAGCGCAGGCAGGGTATCAGCCCCAGCATTTT. Translating it yields CASSEAQAGYQPQHF.

This chain connects TRBV7-2 to TRBJ1-3; 7 nucleotides align to TRBD1. Germline values: CDR1 SGHTA, CDR2 FQGNSA. CDR3 size: 17 residues. The V and J ends lost 5 bases and 0 bases, in that order; junction bases with no gene match: 10. CDR3 amino acids: CASSHLDRSISGNTIYF. As DNA, the CDR3 is TGTGCCAGCAGCCACTTGGACAGGTCGATCTCTGGAAACACCATATATTTT.

The chain combines TRBV6-4 with TRBJ2-3; 12 bases align to TRBD2. This CDR3 is 14 amino acids long. Germline CDR1 reads MRHNA; CDR2 reads SNTAGT. After removal of 5 bases from V and 5 bases from J, the junction contained 2 bases not matched to a gene. CDR3 sequence: CASSSGLAGDTQYF. The CDR3 DNA reads TGTGCCAGCAGTTCGGGACTAGCGGGAGATACGCAGTATTTT.

This clone came up a few times. The rearrangement joins TRBV27 to TRBJ1-6; D might be TRBD1 (5 bases). Germline V gene lookup returns CDR1 MNHEY and CDR2 SMNVEV (reference sequence). The CDR3 consists of 16 residues. Trimming took off 2 bases at V and 5 bases at J, with 13 bases between the two ends. This CDR3 is CASSLLSGSHNSPLHF. CDR3 DNA: TGTGCCAGCAGTTTACTGTCAGGGAGTCATAATTCACCCCTCCACTTT.

The CDR3 bases are TGCGCCAGCAGCTTAGCGGGAGGGGGAGATACGCAGTATTTT. It yields the protein CASSLAGGGDTQYF. The chain recombines TRBV5-1 with TRBJ2-3; 10 bases align to TRBD2. In germline, CDR1 is SGHRS, CDR2 YFSETQ. This CDR3 has 14 amino acids. The J segment lost 5 bases and the V segment lost 2 bases, leaving 2 bases of the junction unmatched.

The chain's CDR3 is CASSLGQNEQFF. CDR3 DNA: TGCGCCAGCAGCTTGGGGCAGAATGAGCAGTTCTTC. This chain uses TRBV5-1 with TRBJ2-1; no clear D gene. Germline V lookup: CDR1 SGHRS, CDR2 YFSETQ. V lost 0 bases and J 7 bases, leaving 5 bases between the germline ends. The CDR3 sequence is 12 residues long.

The chain couples TRBV7-9 to TRBJ2-5, with D tentatively TRBD1 (5 bases). The CDR3 is 16 residues long. V was cut by 5 bases and J by 2 bases, with 18 bases left in between. Germline V lookup: CDR1 SEHNR, CDR2 FQNEAQ (reference sequence). CDR3 amino acids: CASSNAGNALQETQYF. CDR3 sequence (DNA): TGTGCCAGCAGCAATGCAGGGAATGCCCTTCAAGAGACCCAGTACTTC. Filled out from reference TRBV7-9 and TRBJ2-5, the complete variable domain reads DTGVSQNPRHKITKRGQNVTFRCDPISEHNRLYWYRQTLGQGPEFLTYFQNEAQLEKSRLLSDRFSAERPKGSFSTLEIQRTEQGDSAMYLCASSNAGNALQETQYFGPGTRLLVL.

The chain carries TRBV19 and TRBJ1-4; D gene ambiguous. Germline assignment: CDR1 LNHDA and CDR2 SQIVND (reference sequence). With 4 bases removed from V and 4 bases from J, the gap between germline ends came to 10 bases. The CDR3 has 14 amino acids. The CDR3 DNA reads as TGTGCCAGTAGTAGGGCCGCGAATAATGAAAAACTGTTTTTT. It encodes CASSRAANNEKLFF. The complete variable domain, with remaining parts taken from reference TRBV19 and TRBJ1-4, reads DGGITQSPKYLFRKEGQNVTLSCEQNLNHDAMYWYRQDPGQGLRLIYYSQIVNDFQKGDIAEGYSVSREKKESFPLTVTSAQKNPTAFYLCASSRAANNEKLFFGSGTQLSVL.

The chain joins TRBV7-3 to TRBJ2-2; D possibly uses TRBD1 or TRBD2 (6 bases each). Germline lookup yields CDR1 SGHTA and CDR2 FQGTGA. The CDR3 spans 16 residues. The ends were cut back, 5 bases at V and 0 bases at J, with 13 bases in the middle. CDR3 coding DNA: TGTGCCAGCAGCCCTGGGGGGCGGGCGAACACCGGGGAGCTGTTTTTT. Translation gives CASSPGGRANTGELFF.

This chain connects TRBV19 to TRBJ2-7; a possible D gene is TRBD2 (6 bases). This CDR3 has 15 residues. Deletions cut 4 bases from V and 3 bases from J, with 16 bases between. Germline-derived CDR1 and CDR2 are LNHDA and SQIVND (reference sequence). The CDR3 region has the DNA TGTGCCAGTAGTACGACCCCCGGGGGAATCTACGAGCAGTACTTC. This translates into CASSTTPGGIYEQYF.

The genes are TRBV30 and TRBJ2-5; D gene unclear. V was clipped by 1 base and J by 4 bases, with 10 bases between them. This CDR3 contains 13 residues. Germline V gene data show CDR1 as GTSNPN and CDR2 as SVGIG (reference sequence). The CDR3 reads CAWSEGWAETQYF. The CDR3 DNA reads as TGTGCCTGGAGTGAAGGGTGGGCAGAGACCCAGTACTTC.

The genes are TRBV6-5 and TRBJ1-2; TRBD1 matches at 10 bases. V dropped 6 bases and J dropped 5; count of bases not matched to a gene: 6. The CDR3 sequence is 14 residues long. Germline loops: CDR1 MNHEY, CDR2 SVGAGI. The CDR3 sequence: CASRLGQGVYGYTF. CDR3 in DNA: TGTGCCAGCAGACTAGGACAGGGGGTTTATGGCTACACCTTC.

The rearrangement links TRBV11-1 to TRBJ2-7; 7 bases line up with TRBD2. V lost 5 bases to trimming and J lost 7 bases; unmatched junction nucleotides: 11. CDR3 length equals 14 residues. Germline CDR1 reads SGHAT; CDR2 reads FQDESV (reference sequence). CDR3 sequence reads: CASSPIGGGREQYF. CDR3 nucleotides: TGTGCCAGCAGCCCGATTGGGGGAGGGCGAGAGCAGTACTTC. Based on the CDR3 plus reference TRBV11-1 and TRBJ2-7, the full variable domain is EAEVAQSPRYKITEKSQAVAFWCDPISGHATLYWYRQILGQGPELLVQFQDESVVDDSQLPKDRFSAERLKGVDSTLKIQPAELGDSAMYLCASSPIGGGREQYFGPGTRLTVT.

Only one count was recorded for this clone. The V gene is TRBV19, the J gene TRBJ1-1; D possibly corresponds to TRBD1 (5 bases). V was pared by 0 bases and J by 5 bases, with 13 bases between. This CDR3 comprises 15 residues. The germline gives CDR1 LNHDA, CDR2 SQIVND (reference sequence). The CDR3 region has the DNA TGTGCCAGTAGTATAGACGGGACGGAGAGGACTGAAGCTTTCTTT. Its protein is CASSIDGTERTEAFF.

V gene TRBV21-1 combines with J gene TRBJ1-4. TRBV21-1 is described as a pseudogene. The CDR3 spans 16 residues. This CDR3 reads CASSKVREATNEKLFF. The CDR3 DNA is TGTGCCAGCAGCAAAGTACGGGAGGCAACTAATGAAAAACTGTTTTTT.

This chain links TRBV7-2 with TRBJ1-5, with no clear D. V shed 1 base and J shed 6 bases, with 10 bases lying between them. Germline V gene lookup returns CDR1 SGHTA and CDR2 FQGNSA. CDR3 size: 14 residues. CDR3 loop: CASSLVEGGQPQHF. CDR3 coding DNA: TGTGCCAGCAGCTTAGTGGAGGGTGGTCAGCCCCAGCATTTT.

The chain employs TRBV5-1 and TRBJ1-1, with D uncertain. Looked up from germline, CDR1 is SGHRS and CDR2 is YFSETQ. Trimming took off 4 bases at V and 4 bases at J, with 17 bases between the two ends. This CDR3 spans 15 amino acids. The CDR3, as DNA: TGCGCCAGCAGCGCGGTCTCCGGGATGTCCACTGAAGCTTTCTTT. Translated, it gives CASSAVSGMSTEAFF.

The chain has TRBV4-1 and TRBJ2-2; 10 bases are shared with TRBD2. From germline, CDR1 is MGHRA and CDR2 YSYEKL. This CDR3 is built from 17 residues. Germline trimming cut 6 bases from V and 7 bases from J; bases unmatched to any gene: 14. The CDR3 sequence: CASSYQRSGRAVGELFF. In nucleotides, the CDR3 is TGCGCCAGCAGTTACCAGCGCAGCGGGAGGGCCGTCGGGGAGCTGTTTTTT.

The chain uses TRBV7-2 and TRBJ2-7; 10 positions match TRBD2. The CDR3 is 14 residues long. V lost 2 bases to trimming and J lost 7 bases; unmatched junction nucleotides: 5. Germline values: CDR1 SGHTA, CDR2 FQGNSA. CDR3 DNA sequence: TGTGCCAGCAGCTTAACTAGCGGGACGGGAGAGCAGTACTTC. Translating gives CASSLTSGTGEQYF.

This sequence joins TRBV11-3 and TRBJ2-6, with D unclear. Germline loops: CDR1 SGHNT, CDR2 YENEEA. V lost 7 bases and J lost 0, with 4 bases in between. The CDR3 contains 13 residues. The CDR3 sequence is CASTLSGANVLTF. CDR3 in DNA: TGTGCCAGCACCCTCTCTGGGGCCAACGTCCTGACTTTC.

This clone appeared a few times. V gene TRBV4-1 combines with J gene TRBJ2-7, with D maybe TRBD2 (6 bases). The CDR3 loop spans 17 amino acids. The V gene lost 2 bases and the J gene lost 1 base, with 18 bases spanning the gap. Germline-derived CDR1 and CDR2 are MGHRA and YSYEKL. The CDR3 protein is CASSQTISGTLSYEQYF. CDR3 nucleotides: TGCGCCAGCAGCCAAACCATCTCCGGGACTCTTTCCTACGAGCAGTACTTC.

V and J are TRBV6-1 and TRBJ1-1, with D uncertain. CDR1 and CDR2 from the germline V gene are MNHNS and SASEGT. The V and J ends lost 7 bases and 4 bases respectively, with 16 bases between them. The CDR3 covers 14 residues. The CDR3 loop is CASTRPDAGTEAFF. CDR3 in DNA: TGTGCCAGCACCCGTCCTGACGCGGGCACTGAAGCTTTCTTT.

This clone was detected only a few times. This chain joins TRBV2 and TRBJ1-2, with unresolved D. CDR1 is SNHLY, CDR2 FYNNEI, per germline. Trimming took off 2 bases at V and 3 bases at J, with 4 bases between the two ends. The CDR3 is 12 residues long. In nucleotides, the CDR3 is TGTGCCAGCAGTGAACGGGACTATGGCTACACCTTC. This codes for CASSERDYGYTF.

The CDR3, as DNA: TGTGCCTGGATTCGCCTCAGGGGGCGAGAAGAGACCCAGTACTTC. It yields the protein CAWIRLRGREETQYF. The rearrangement links TRBV30 to TRBJ2-5, with 8 bases that match TRBD1. Germline V CDR1 and CDR2: GTSNPN, SVGIG (reference sequence). The CDR3 runs 15 residues. V gave up 4 bases and J gave up 3 bases; unmatched junction bases: 10.

This clone was counted a few times. V gene TRBV30 combines with J gene TRBJ1-5; 7 bases map to TRBD1. With 0 bases clipped from V and 4 bases from J, the junction kept 3 bases outside the gene matches. The CDR3 contains 14 residues. CDR1 is GTSNPN, CDR2 SVGIG, per germline (reference sequence). The CDR3 nucleotides read TGTGCCTGGAGTGTTCAGGGGGGGAATCAGCCCCAGCATTTT. Its protein is CAWSVQGGNQPQHF.